These 2 T cell receptor beta chains share one sample of origin, sequenced in a study of T cell responses to AZD1222 COVID-19 vaccine. Sequencing used immunoSEQ multiplex PCR; TCRdb keeps in-frame clones, though not all of them. The sample lists approximately 91,000 clones; 88% were seen once. Material: peripheral blood, obtained on day 0 of AZD1222 vaccination. The receptors come from an adult in good health.

This clone was detected once. CDR3 DNA sequence: TGTGCCAGCAGTGCGAGACAGGAATTCACTGAAGCTTTCTTT. As protein: CASSARQEFTEAFF. J is TRBJ1-1 and V is TRBV2; possible D gene TRBD1, 6 bases. Germline V CDR1 and CDR2: SNHLY, FYNNEI. This CDR3 is built from 14 residues. Trimming took 4 bases from V and 4 from J, leaving 13 bases between them.

The V gene is TRBV19, the J gene TRBJ2-1; TRBD2 matches 9 bases. Germline CDR1 reads LNHDA; CDR2 reads SQIVND (reference sequence). V was pared by 7 bases and J by 7 bases, with 14 bases of the junction left unmatched. This CDR3 spans 16 amino acids. CDR3 sequence reads: CASKLIVAGVKNEQFF. As DNA, the CDR3 is TGTGCCAGTAAATTGATAGTAGCGGGGGTTAAAAATGAGCAGTTCTTC.